The 28 T cell receptor beta chains given below trace back to one sample, sequenced in a study of cytomegalovirus exposure and HLA in healthy donors. Researchers ran the PCR with 60 Vbeta and 13 Jbeta primers. Libraries were prepared by immunoSEQ multiplex PCR; TCRdb keeps only in-frame clonotypes and omits some of them. Among roughly 150,000 clones listed, around 85% were seen once. The sample comprised PBMCs. Source of these receptors: a female donor in good health and CMV-seronegative.

The chain recombines TRBV7-9 with TRBJ1-1, with TRBD1 identical over 10 bases. The CDR3 contains 15 residues. Germline assignment: CDR1 SEHNR and CDR2 FQNEAQ (reference sequence). Trimming cost V 4 bases and J 4 bases; bases outside gene matches: 6. The CDR3 nucleotides read TGTGCCAGCAGCTCCACTGGACAGGGGGGCACTGAAGCTTTCTTT. Its translation is CASSSTGQGGTEAFF.

This clone was seen just once. This chain links TRBV19 with TRBJ1-1; possibly TRBD1 for D (5 bases). Trimming took 6 bases from V and 0 from J, leaving 8 bases between them. From germline, CDR1 is LNHDA and CDR2 SQIVND (reference sequence). This CDR3 has 13 amino acids. The CDR3 sequence: CASSMTVNTEAFF. The CDR3 nucleotides read TGTGCCAGTAGCATGACAGTGAACACTGAAGCTTTCTTT.

The V gene is TRBV7-9, the J gene TRBJ2-1; D is ambiguous. V shed 3 bases and J shed 9 bases, with 9 bases lying between them. CDR1 and CDR2 (germline): SEHNR, FQNEAQ (reference sequence). The CDR3 totals 12 residues. CDR3 residues: CASSFPDPEQFF. For the CDR3, the DNA is TGTGCCAGCAGCTTTCCAGATCCTGAGCAGTTCTTC.

The gene calls are TRBV6-5 and TRBJ1-1; 9 bases agree with TRBD1. CDR1 is MNHEY and CDR2 is SVGAGI in the germline V gene. The CDR3 contains 15 residues. Unmatched junction bases numbered 5, after V lost 5 bases and J lost 1 base. The chain's CDR3 is CASSAPGQGNTEAFF. As DNA, the CDR3 is TGTGCCAGCAGTGCCCCGGGACAGGGGAACACTGAAGCTTTCTTT.

This clone was seen just once. This CDR3 reads CASSLPQVYEQYF. The CDR3 region has the DNA TGTGCCAGCAGTTTACCACAGGTCTACGAGCAGTACTTC. The rearrangement joins TRBV28 to TRBJ2-7; maybe TRBD1 (5 bases). CDR3 length equals 13 residues. Germline values: CDR1 MDHEN, CDR2 SYDVKM. V was pared by 2 bases and J by 3 bases, with 8 bases between. Drawing the rest from reference TRBV28 and TRBJ2-7, the complete variable domain is DVKVTQSSRYLVKRTGEKVFLECVQDMDHENMFWYRQDPGLGLRLIYFSYDVKMKEKGDIPEGYSVSREKKERFSLILESASTNQTSMYLCASSLPQVYEQYFGPGTRLTVT.

This chain joins TRBV27 and TRBJ2-1; the match to TRBD1 covers 10 bases. The trim removed 2 bases at V and 7 bases at J, leaving 5 bases unmatched. There are 15 residues in the CDR3. Germline-derived CDR1 and CDR2 are MNHEY and SMNVEV (reference sequence). For the CDR3, the DNA is TGTGCCAGCAGTTTACGCGGGACAGGGGTAAATGAGCAGTTCTTC. Its translation: CASSLRGTGVNEQFF.

The chain has TRBV5-1 and TRBJ2-7; tentatively, D is TRBD2 (6 bases). The CDR3 sequence is 15 residues long. The germline V and J ends were trimmed by 3 bases and 3 bases, with 16 bases remaining between them. The germline V gene encodes CDR1 SGHRS and CDR2 YFSETQ. This chain's CDR3 is CASSSARDSLYEQYF. CDR3 in DNA: TGCGCCAGCAGCTCAGCCCGGGACTCTCTCTACGAGCAGTACTTC.

The chain has TRBV11-2 and TRBJ1-1; 7 bases fit TRBD1. Germline V gene lookup returns CDR1 SGHAT and CDR2 FQNNGV. Trimming at V came to 5 bases and at J to 4 bases, leaving 7 bases not matched to a gene. The CDR3 spans 14 residues. The CDR3 here is CASSPQTGSTEAFF. In DNA form, the CDR3 reads TGTGCCAGCAGCCCCCAGACAGGGAGCACTGAAGCTTTCTTT.

The chain links TRBV10-1 to TRBJ2-2, with a weak D call TRBD1 (6 bases). The CDR3 sequence is 14 residues long. Germline V gene sequence: CDR1 WNHNN, CDR2 SYGVQD (reference sequence). V was pared by 3 bases and J by 3 bases, with 8 bases between. Here the CDR3 reads CASSEEGDTGELFF. For the CDR3, the DNA is TGCGCCAGCAGTGAAGAGGGGGACACCGGGGAGCTGTTTTTT.

The chain uses TRBV11-3 and TRBJ2-2, with D possibly being TRBD1 (6 bases). Germline V gene lookup returns CDR1 SGHNT and CDR2 YENEEA. The CDR3 loop spans 14 amino acids. V shed 7 bases and J shed 3 bases, with 12 bases lying between them. CDR3 loop: CASTTRGHTGELFF. CDR3 DNA: TGTGCCAGCACCACCAGGGGACACACCGGGGAGCTGTTTTTT.

The chain has TRBV18 and TRBJ2-1; a possible D gene is TRBD1 (5 bases). V gave up 0 bases and J gave up 8 bases, with 11 bases separating them. CDR1 is KGHSH, CDR2 LQKENI, per germline. The CDR3 length is 14 residues. The CDR3, as DNA: TGTGCCAGCTCACCACCAGTAGGGGTCTATGAGCAGTTCTTC. This codes for CASSPPVGVYEQFF.

The V call is TRBV5-4, the J call TRBJ1-1; 7 bases agree with TRBD1. The CDR3 extends over 13 amino acids. V lost 7 bases to trimming and J lost 7 bases; unmatched junction nucleotides: 10. The V gene's germline CDR1 is SGHNT and CDR2 YYREEE (reference sequence). The CDR3 is CASGLFDRVEAFF. The CDR3 nucleotides read TGTGCCAGCGGCCTCTTCGACAGGGTTGAAGCTTTCTTT.

In its sample, this clone was seen once. The chain is built from TRBV5-1 and TRBJ1-2; no clear D gene. V lost 3 bases to trimming and J lost 8 bases, with 11 bases between them. Germline loops: CDR1 SGHRS, CDR2 YFSETQ. This CDR3 is 12 amino acids long. CDR3 sequence: CASSSGVRGYTF. Written as DNA, the CDR3 is TGCGCCAGCAGCTCGGGAGTTAGAGGCTACACCTTC. Supplemented by reference TRBV5-1 and TRBJ1-2, the full variable domain reads KAGVTQTPRYLIKTRGQQVTLSCSPISGHRSVSWYQQTPGQGLQFLFEYFSETQRNKGNFPGRFSGRQFSNSRSEMNVSTLELGDSALYLCASSSGVRGYTFGSGTRLTVV.

The rearrangement links TRBV27 to TRBJ2-7, with 15 bases fitting TRBD2. V shed 6 bases and J 6 bases; nucleotides not matched to a gene: 3. The CDR3 runs to 14 residues. Germline V gene lookup returns CDR1 MNHEY and CDR2 SMNVEV (reference sequence). CDR3 coding DNA: TGTGCCAGCAGGACGGGACTAGCGGGAGGCGAGCAGTACTTC. This sequence encodes CASRTGLAGGEQYF.

Written as DNA, the CDR3 is TGCGCCAGCAGCCGGGACAGCTATTACTCTGGGGCCAACGTCCTGACTTTC. Translated, it gives CASSRDSYYSGANVLTF. The chain carries TRBV5-1 and TRBJ2-6, with TRBD1 matching over 7 bases. The CDR3 sequence is 17 residues long. Germline CDR1 and CDR2: SGHRS and YFSETQ. J gave up 0 bases and V 4 bases, and 7 bases lay outside the gene matches.

The gene calls are TRBV5-8 and TRBJ1-4, with 9 bases lining up with TRBD1. In germline, CDR1 is SGHTS, CDR2 YDEGEE. CDR3 size: 15 residues. J lost 7 bases, V lost 4 bases, and 8 bases had no gene match. The DNA of the CDR3 is TGTGCCAGCAGCCCCGGACAGGGGCAGGGTGAAAAACTGTTTTTT. It codes for CASSPGQGQGEKLFF.

This rearrangement joins TRBV6-1 to TRBJ2-6; TRBD2 is a possible D gene (6 bases). Germline V lookup: CDR1 MNHNS, CDR2 SASEGT. The CDR3 covers 15 residues. V was trimmed by 3 bases and J by 0 bases, leaving 6 bases between them. CDR3 bases: TGTGCCAGCAGTGAGGGAGGCTCTGGGGCCAACGTCCTGACTTTC. Amino acids: CASSEGGSGANVLTF.

The chain joins TRBV10-2 to TRBJ2-5; TRBD1 matches at 10 bases. The CDR3 spans 11 residues. Trimming removed 5 bases from V and 13 bases from J; junction bases left unmatched: 4. Germline CDR1 WSHSY, CDR2 SAAADI. The CDR3 spells CASSFGDRGYF. CDR3 sequence (DNA): TGCGCCAGCAGTTTCGGGGACAGGGGGTACTTC.

The rearrangement links TRBV5-1 to TRBJ1-2; TRBD1 is a possible D gene (6 bases). This CDR3 contains 13 residues. CDR1 and CDR2 (germline): SGHRS, YFSETQ. Trimming stripped 2 bases from V and 6 bases from J, with 11 bases between. Here the CDR3 DNA reads TGCGCCAGCAGCTTTACCGGGGGGCATGGCTACACCTTC. Its translation: CASSFTGGHGYTF.

The chain carries TRBV13 and TRBJ1-2; 9 bases line up with TRBD1. CDR1 and CDR2 (germline): PRHDT, FYEKMQ (reference sequence). The CDR3 is 15 amino acids. V trimming: 1 base; J trimming: 1 base; junction bases outside the gene matches: 1. CDR3 bases: TGTGCCAGCAGCTTAGAGGGACAGGGTAACTATGGCTACACCTTC. Translating it yields CASSLEGQGNYGYTF. Using reference TRBV13 and TRBJ1-2 for the parts outside the CDR3, the full variable domain is AAGVIQSPRHLIKEKRETATLKCYPIPRHDTVYWYQQGPGQDPQFLISFYEKMQSDKGSIPDRFSAQQFSDYHSELNMSSLELGDSALYFCASSLEGQGNYGYTFGSGTRLTVV.

The chain has TRBV5-4 and TRBJ1-1; D gene uncertain. This CDR3 contains 13 residues. CDR1 and CDR2 from the germline V gene are SGHNT and YYREEE (reference sequence). Trimming took 4 bases from V and 4 from J, leaving 11 bases between them. CDR3 loop: CASSDLDLTEAFF. The CDR3 nucleotides are TGTGCCAGCAGCGATCTAGACCTCACTGAAGCTTTCTTT.

The chain uses TRBV27 and TRBJ2-7, with D maybe TRBD1 (6 bases). The CDR3 loop spans 13 amino acids. The germline V gene has CDR1 MNHEY and CDR2 SMNVEV (reference sequence). V dropped 6 bases and J dropped 1 base, with 10 bases sitting between them. CDR3 nucleotide sequence: TGTGCCAGCAGAGTGCAGGGGTCCTACGAGCAGTACTTC. It is translated as CASRVQGSYEQYF.

The chain links TRBV2 to TRBJ2-3, with D possibly TRBD1 on 6 matching bases. Per the germline V gene, CDR1 is SNHLY and CDR2 is FYNNEI. This CDR3 comprises 13 residues. The V end was cut by 6 bases, the J end by 5 bases, with 12 bases between. The CDR3 here is CASSVPGEDTQYF. CDR3 DNA sequence: TGTGCCAGCAGCGTCCCAGGGGAAGATACGCAGTATTTT.

The CDR3 region is CASGDRGNEQFF. The CDR3 DNA reads as TGCGCCAGCGGGGACAGGGGCAATGAGCAGTTCTTC. This rearrangement joins TRBV5-1 to TRBJ2-1, with 10 bases identical to TRBD1. V was pared by 7 bases and J by 6 bases, with 1 base of the junction left unmatched. The CDR3 runs to 12 residues. The V gene's germline CDR1 is SGHRS and CDR2 YFSETQ.

J is TRBJ2-1 and V is TRBV9; weak D call: TRBD2 (6 bases). The germline V and J ends were trimmed by 3 bases and 9 bases, with 16 bases remaining between them. Germline assignment: CDR1 SGDLS and CDR2 YYNGEE. This CDR3 has 14 amino acids. The CDR3 region has the DNA TGTGCCAGCAGCGCCCGACTAGGCACGGGTGAGCAGTTCTTC. Translated: CASSARLGTGEQFF.

The chain couples TRBV9 to TRBJ2-1; D remains ambiguous. This CDR3 comprises 15 residues. Trimming removed 5 bases at V and 0 bases at J, with 12 bases between. Looked up from germline, CDR1 is SGDLS and CDR2 is YYNGEE. This chain's CDR3 is CASSATESSYNEQFF. The CDR3 region has the DNA TGTGCCAGCAGTGCCACGGAGAGCTCCTACAATGAGCAGTTCTTC.

The CDR3 reads CARVPVGGNTGELFF. Written as DNA, the CDR3 is TGTGCCAGAGTGCCGGTAGGGGGAAACACCGGGGAGCTGTTTTTT. The chain couples TRBV6-4 to TRBJ2-2; possible D gene TRBD1, 6 bases. The CDR3 runs 15 residues. Per germline, CDR1 MRHNA and CDR2 SNTAGT. With 9 bases removed from V and 2 bases from J, the gap between germline ends came to 16 bases.

CDR3 sequence reads: CASSFTGGGEAFF. The CDR3 DNA is TGTGCCAGCAGTTTTACAGGCGGGGGTGAAGCTTTCTTT. J is TRBJ1-1 and V is TRBV27; D may be TRBD1 (5 bases). Deletions cut 3 bases from V and 7 bases from J, with 12 bases between. The CDR3 contains 13 residues. Germline-derived CDR1 and CDR2 are MNHEY and SMNVEV (reference sequence).